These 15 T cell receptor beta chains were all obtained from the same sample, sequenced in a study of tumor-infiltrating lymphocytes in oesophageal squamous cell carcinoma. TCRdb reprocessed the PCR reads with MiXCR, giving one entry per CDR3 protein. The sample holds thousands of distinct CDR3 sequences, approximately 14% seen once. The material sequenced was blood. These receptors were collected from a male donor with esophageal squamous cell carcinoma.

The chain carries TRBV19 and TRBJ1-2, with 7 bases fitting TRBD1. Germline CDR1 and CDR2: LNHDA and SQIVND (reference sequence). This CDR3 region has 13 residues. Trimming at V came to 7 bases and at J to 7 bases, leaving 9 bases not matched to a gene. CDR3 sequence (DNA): TGTGCCAGTACCGAACAGGGGATCTCTGGCTACACCTTC. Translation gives CASTEQGISGYTF. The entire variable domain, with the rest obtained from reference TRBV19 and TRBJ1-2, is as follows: DGGITQSPKYLFRKEGQNVTLSCEQNLNHDAMYWYRQDPGQGLRLIYYSQIVNDFQKGDIAEGYSVSREKKESFPLTVTSAQKNPTAFYLCASTEQGISGYTFGSGTRLTVV.

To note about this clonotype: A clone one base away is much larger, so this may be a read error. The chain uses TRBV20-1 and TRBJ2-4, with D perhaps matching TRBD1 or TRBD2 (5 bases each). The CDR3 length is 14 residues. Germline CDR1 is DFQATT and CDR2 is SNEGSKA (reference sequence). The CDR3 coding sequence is TGCAGTGCTAGTCCTCCTGTTGGGACGTCAGGAGAGTTCTTC. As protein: CSASPPVGTSGEFF.

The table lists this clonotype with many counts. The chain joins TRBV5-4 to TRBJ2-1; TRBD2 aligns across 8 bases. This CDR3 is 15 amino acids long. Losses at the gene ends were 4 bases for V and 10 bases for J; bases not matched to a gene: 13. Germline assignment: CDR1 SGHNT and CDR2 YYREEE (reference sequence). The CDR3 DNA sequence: TGTGCCAGCAGCCGAGCGGGGGCGAGGGTCGGGGAGCAGTTCTTC. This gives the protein CASSRAGARVGEQFF.

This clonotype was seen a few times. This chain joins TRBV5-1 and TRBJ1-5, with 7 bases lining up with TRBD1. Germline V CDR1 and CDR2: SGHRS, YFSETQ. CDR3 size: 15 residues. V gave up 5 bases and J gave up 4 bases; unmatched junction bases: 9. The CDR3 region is CASSPLGTANQPQHF. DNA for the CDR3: TGCGCCAGCAGTCCTTTGGGGACAGCTAATCAGCCCCAGCATTTT.

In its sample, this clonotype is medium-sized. The CDR3 nucleotides are TGTGCCAGCAGCTTAAGGGCAGCCCAAAGATCCTACGAGCAGTACTTC. The encoded protein is CASSLRAAQRSYEQYF. The rearrangement links TRBV7-2 to TRBJ2-7; D is uncertain. Germline V lookup: CDR1 SGHTA, CDR2 FQGNSA. V shed 2 bases and J shed 1 base, with 15 bases lying between them. This CDR3 is 16 amino acids long.

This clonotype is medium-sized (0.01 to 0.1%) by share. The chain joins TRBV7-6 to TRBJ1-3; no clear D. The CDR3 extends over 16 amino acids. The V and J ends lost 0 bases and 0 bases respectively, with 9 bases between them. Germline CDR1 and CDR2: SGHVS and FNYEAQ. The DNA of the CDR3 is TGTGCCAGCAGCTTAGCCCAGGCGATCTCTGGAAACACCATATATTTT. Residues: CASSLAQAISGNTIYF.

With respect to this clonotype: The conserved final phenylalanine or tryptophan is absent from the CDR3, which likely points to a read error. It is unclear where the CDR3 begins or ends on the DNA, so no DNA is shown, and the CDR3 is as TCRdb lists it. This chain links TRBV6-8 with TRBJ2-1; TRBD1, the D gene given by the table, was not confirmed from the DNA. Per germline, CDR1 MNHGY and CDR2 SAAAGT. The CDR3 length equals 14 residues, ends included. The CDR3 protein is CASSQGFYEQYFGN.

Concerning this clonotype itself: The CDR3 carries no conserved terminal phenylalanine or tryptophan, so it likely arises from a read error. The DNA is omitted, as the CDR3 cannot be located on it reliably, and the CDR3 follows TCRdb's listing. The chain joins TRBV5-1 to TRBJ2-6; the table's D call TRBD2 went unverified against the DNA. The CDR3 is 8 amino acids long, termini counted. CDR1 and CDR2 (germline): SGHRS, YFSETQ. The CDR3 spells CASSLVGG.

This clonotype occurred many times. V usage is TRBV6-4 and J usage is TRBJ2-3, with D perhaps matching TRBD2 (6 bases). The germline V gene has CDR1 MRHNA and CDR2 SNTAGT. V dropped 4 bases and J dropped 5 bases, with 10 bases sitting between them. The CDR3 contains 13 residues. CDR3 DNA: TGTGCCAGCAGTGGGGGGGAGGAAGATACGCAGTATTTT. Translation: CASSGGEEDTQYF.

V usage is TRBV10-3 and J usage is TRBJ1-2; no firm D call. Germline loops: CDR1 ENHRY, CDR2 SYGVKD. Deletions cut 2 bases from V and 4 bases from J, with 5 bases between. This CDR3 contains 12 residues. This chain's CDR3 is CAISETSYGYTF. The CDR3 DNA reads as TGTGCCATCAGTGAGACCTCCTATGGCTACACCTTC.

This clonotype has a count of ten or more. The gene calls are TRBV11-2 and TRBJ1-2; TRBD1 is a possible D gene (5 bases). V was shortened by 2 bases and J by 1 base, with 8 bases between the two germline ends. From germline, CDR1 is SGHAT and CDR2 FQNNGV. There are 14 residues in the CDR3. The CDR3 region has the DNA TGTGCCAGCAGCTTACCGGGGGATAACTATGGCTACACCTTC. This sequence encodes CASSLPGDNYGYTF. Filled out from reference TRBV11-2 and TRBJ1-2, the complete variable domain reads EAGVAQSPRYKIIEKRQSVAFWCNPISGHATLYWYQQILGQGPKLLIQFQNNGVVDDSQLPKDRFSAERLKGVDSTLKIQPAKLEDSAVYLCASSLPGDNYGYTFGSGTRLTVV.

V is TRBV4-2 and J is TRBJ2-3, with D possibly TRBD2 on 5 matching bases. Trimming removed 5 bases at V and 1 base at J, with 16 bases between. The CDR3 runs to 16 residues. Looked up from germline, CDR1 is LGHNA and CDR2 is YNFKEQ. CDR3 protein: CASSSEGPPRTDTQYF. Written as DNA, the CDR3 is TGTGCCAGCAGCAGTGAGGGTCCACCCCGCACAGATACGCAGTATTTT.

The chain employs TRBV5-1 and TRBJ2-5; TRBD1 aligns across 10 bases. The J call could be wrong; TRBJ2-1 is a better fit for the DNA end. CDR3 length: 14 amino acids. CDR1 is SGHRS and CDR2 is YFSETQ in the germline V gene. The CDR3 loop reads CASSGGTGAYEQFF. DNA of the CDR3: TGCGCCAGCAGCGGCGGGACAGGGGCCTACGAGCAGTTCTTC.

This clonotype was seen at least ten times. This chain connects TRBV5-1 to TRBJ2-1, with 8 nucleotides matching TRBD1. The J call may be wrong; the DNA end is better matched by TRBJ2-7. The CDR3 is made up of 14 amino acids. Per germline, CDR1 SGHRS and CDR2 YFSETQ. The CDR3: CASSLEGRGLEQYF. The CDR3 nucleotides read TGCGCCAGCAGCTTGGAGGGCAGGGGGCTTGAGCAGTACTTC.

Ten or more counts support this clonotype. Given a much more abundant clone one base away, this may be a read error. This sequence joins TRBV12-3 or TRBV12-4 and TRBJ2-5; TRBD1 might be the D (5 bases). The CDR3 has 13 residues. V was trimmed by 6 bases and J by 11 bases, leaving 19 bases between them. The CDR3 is CASSPGLGVGQYF. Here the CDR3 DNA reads TGTGCCAGCAGCCCCGGGTTAGGGGTGGGGCAGTACTTC.